The 17 T cell receptor beta chains listed next were all sequenced from one sample in a study of blood T cell repertoires in COVID-19 (dated by TCRdb to 2018 to 2021). Library preparation used the immunoSEQ multiplex PCR assay. Entries here come from immuneACCESS through TCRdb and include only in-frame sequences with V and J called. Some clones fail to appear in such tables; in the studies checked, an unresolved V gene covers under half of the shortfall, and the cause of the remainder is unknown. The sample records 200,000 to 250,000 clones, 86% of which are singletons. 3% to 4% of the sample is taken by the ten largest. The sequencing sample was made of PBMCs or T cells enriched from blood (not recorded which). Receptors originate from a woman between 40 and 50 years old with acute COVID-19.

CDR3 DNA: TGTGCCAGCAGTTTAAAGGGACAGGGAGGAGGCTACACCTTC. Protein: CASSLKGQGGGYTF. The chain recombines TRBV27 with TRBJ1-2, with 9 bases aligning to TRBD1. With V trimmed by 2 bases and J by 8 bases, 6 bases remained unmatched. CDR1 is MNHEY and CDR2 is SMNVEV in the germline V gene (reference sequence). The CDR3 length is 14 residues.

The rearrangement links TRBV6-5 to TRBJ1-2; 7 bases line up with TRBD1. The V gene's germline CDR1 is MNHEY and CDR2 SVGAGI. CDR3 length equals 13 residues. J lost 11 bases, V lost 6 bases, and 12 bases had no gene match. The CDR3 sequence: CASSPEGANKYTF. CDR3 nucleotide sequence: TGTGCCAGCAGCCCCGAGGGGGCTAATAAGTACACCTTC.

The chain joins TRBV19 to TRBJ1-1; 7 nucleotides match TRBD1. Losses at the gene ends were 4 bases for V and 11 bases for J; bases not matched to a gene: 13. CDR1 is LNHDA and CDR2 is SQIVND in the germline V gene (reference sequence). This CDR3 contains 14 residues. CDR3 nucleotides: TGTGCCAGTAGTACCGATGGAGACAGGGTGAGGGCTTTCTTT. It is translated as CASSTDGDRVRAFF.

This clone was found a few times. V and J are TRBV19 and TRBJ2-7, with 11 bases matching TRBD2. Per the germline V gene, CDR1 is LNHDA and CDR2 is SQIVND (reference sequence). V lost 3 bases, J lost 4 bases, and 5 bases stayed unmatched. The CDR3 runs 15 residues. The DNA for the CDR3 is TGTGCCAGTAGTATTAGCGGGAGGGCCTTATACGAGCAGTACTTC. It translates to CASSISGRALYEQYF.

CDR3 nucleotide sequence: TGTGCCAGCAGTTTTAGGACTAGCGGGGTGGGGGAGCTGTTTTTT. Residues: CASSFRTSGVGELFF. The rearrangement links TRBV27 to TRBJ2-2; 12 bases map to TRBD2. Per germline, CDR1 MNHEY and CDR2 SMNVEV (reference sequence). Losses at the gene ends were 3 bases for V and 8 bases for J; bases not matched to a gene: 4. The CDR3 spans 15 residues.

The V and J genes are TRBV7-3 and TRBJ1-1; D not certain. Trimming took off 4 bases at V and 2 bases at J, with 8 bases between the two ends. The V gene's germline CDR1 is SGHTA and CDR2 FQGTGA. The CDR3 runs to 13 residues. The DNA for the CDR3 is TGTGCCAGCAGCTCCGGGGTCAACACTGAAGCTTTCTTT. Protein product: CASSSGVNTEAFF.

The V gene is TRBV9, the J gene TRBJ2-4; D is possibly TRBD1 (6 bases). V lost 4 bases and J 6 bases, leaving 17 bases between the germline ends. Germline CDR1 and CDR2: SGDLS and YYNGEE. This CDR3 has 15 residues. The CDR3 sequence: CASSLRGGGGNIQYF. CDR3 bases: TGTGCCAGCAGCCTCCGAGGGGGTGGAGGAAACATTCAGTACTTC. Full variable domain (outside the CDR3, taken from reference TRBV9 and TRBJ2-4): DSGVTQTPKHLITATGQRVTLRCSPRSGDLSVYWYQQSLDQGLQFLIQYYNGEERAKGNILERFSAQQFPDLHSELNLSSLELGDSALYFCASSLRGGGGNIQYFGAGTRLSVL.

The genes are TRBV30 and TRBJ1-2, with D maybe TRBD1 (6 bases). The CDR3 is 13 amino acids. Germline assignment: CDR1 GTSNPN and CDR2 SVGIG (reference sequence). V was trimmed by 7 bases and J by 2 bases, leaving 14 bases between them. The CDR3 region is CAYTGMENYGYTF. Here the CDR3 DNA reads TGTGCCTATACAGGGATGGAGAACTATGGCTACACCTTC.

The chain couples TRBV29-1 to TRBJ1-1; a possible D gene is TRBD1 (5 bases). CDR1 and CDR2 from the germline V gene are SQVTM and ANQGSEA. Trimming cost V 6 bases and J 1 base, with 12 bases left between them. The CDR3 length is 13 residues. CDR3 bases: TGCAGCGTGGGGGGGGTCACGAACACTGAAGCTTTCTTT. Its translation is CSVGGVTNTEAFF. Using reference TRBV29-1 and TRBJ1-1 for the parts outside the CDR3, the full variable domain is SAVISQKPSRDICQRGTSLTIQCQVDSQVTMMFWYRQQPGQSLTLIATANQGSEATYESGFVIDKFPISRPNLTFSTLTVSNMSPEDSSIYLCSVGGVTNTEAFFGQGTRLTVV.

The chain joins TRBV5-1 to TRBJ2-2; 9 positions match TRBD1. The trim removed 7 bases at V and 1 base at J, leaving 8 bases unmatched. The CDR3 length is 16 residues. CDR1 and CDR2 from the germline V gene are SGHRS and YFSETQ. The CDR3 region has the DNA TGCGCCAGCGAATTTACGGGACAGGGGAACACCGGGGAGCTGTTTTTT. As protein: CASEFTGQGNTGELFF.

This clone turned up a few times. The chain combines TRBV4-3 with TRBJ2-1; D may be TRBD2 (6 bases). This CDR3 is built from 15 residues. Trimming took 0 bases from V and 7 from J, leaving 13 bases between them. Germline V gene data show CDR1 as LGHNA and CDR2 as YSLEER. CDR3 DNA sequence: TGCGCCAGCAGCCAAGATCTCGGGGGAGGAAATGAGCAGTTCTTC. Translation gives CASSQDLGGGNEQFF.

This sequence joins TRBV2 and TRBJ2-3; possibly TRBD1 for D (6 bases). CDR3 length: 15 residues. Between the trimmed V and J ends, which lost 4 bases and 5 bases, there was a span of 16 bases. In germline, CDR1 is SNHLY, CDR2 FYNNEI. The CDR3 region has the DNA TGTGCCAGCAGTGCCCAGGGGAACGGTGGAGATACGCAGTATTTT. Its protein is CASSAQGNGGDTQYF.

The V and J genes are TRBV10-3 and TRBJ2-7; TRBD2 agrees at 9 bases. CDR3 length: 13 amino acids. The germline V gene encodes CDR1 ENHRY and CDR2 SYGVKD. V shed 10 bases, J shed 1 base, and the junction held 5 bases outside the gene matches. CDR3 nucleotides: TGTGCCACCCGACTAGCGGATTCCTACGAGCAGTACTTC. It codes for CATRLADSYEQYF.

This clone appeared a single time. V and J are TRBV3-1 (or the pseudogene TRBV3-2) and TRBJ2-1, with D perhaps matching TRBD2 (6 bases). Trimming took off 0 bases at V and 10 bases at J, with 16 bases between the two ends. The CDR3 spans 15 residues. Germline CDR1 is LGHDT and CDR2 is YNNKEL (reference sequence). The CDR3 nucleotides read TGTGCCAGCAGCCAAGATAGGACTAACCAAAAAGAGCAGTTCTTC. This encodes CASSQDRTNQKEQFF.

This rearrangement joins TRBV5-4 to TRBJ2-5, with 10 bases identical to TRBD1. V shed 3 bases, J shed 5 bases, and the junction held 4 bases outside the gene matches. Germline V gives CDR1 SGHNT, CDR2 YYREEE (reference sequence). This CDR3 is built from 14 residues. The CDR3 loop is CASSWDRGGETQYF. As DNA, the CDR3 is TGTGCCAGCAGCTGGGACAGGGGAGGCGAGACCCAGTACTTC.

The chain employs TRBV28 and TRBJ1-5, with 7 nucleotides matching TRBD1. CDR1 and CDR2 (germline): MDHEN, SYDVKM. This CDR3 comprises 14 residues. The ends lost 6 bases at V and 4 bases at J; junction bases unmatched: 6. The CDR3 protein is CASSLRQGNQPQHF. CDR3 nucleotide sequence: TGTGCCAGCAGCCTTCGACAGGGTAATCAGCCCCAGCATTTT.

The V gene is TRBV11-2, the J gene TRBJ1-1; D not resolved. V was clipped by 5 bases and J by 10 bases, with 17 bases between them. In germline, CDR1 is SGHAT, CDR2 FQNNGV. The CDR3 consists of 13 residues. CDR3: CASSPFLGRLAFF. The CDR3 DNA sequence: TGTGCCAGCAGCCCCTTTTTGGGCCGGTTAGCTTTCTTT.